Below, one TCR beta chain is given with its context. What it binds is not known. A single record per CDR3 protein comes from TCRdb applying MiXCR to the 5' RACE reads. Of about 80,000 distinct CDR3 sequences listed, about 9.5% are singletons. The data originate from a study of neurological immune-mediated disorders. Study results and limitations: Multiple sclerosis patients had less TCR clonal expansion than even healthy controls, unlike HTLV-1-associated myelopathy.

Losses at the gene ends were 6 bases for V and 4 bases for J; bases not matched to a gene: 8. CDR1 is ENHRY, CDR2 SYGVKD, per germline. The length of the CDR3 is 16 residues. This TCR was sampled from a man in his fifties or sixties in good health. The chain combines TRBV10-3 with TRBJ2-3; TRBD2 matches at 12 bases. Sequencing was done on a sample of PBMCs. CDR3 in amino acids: CAISPLAGGGPDTQYF. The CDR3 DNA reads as TGTGCCATCAGCCCTCTAGCGGGAGGGGGCCCAGATACGCAGTATTTT.